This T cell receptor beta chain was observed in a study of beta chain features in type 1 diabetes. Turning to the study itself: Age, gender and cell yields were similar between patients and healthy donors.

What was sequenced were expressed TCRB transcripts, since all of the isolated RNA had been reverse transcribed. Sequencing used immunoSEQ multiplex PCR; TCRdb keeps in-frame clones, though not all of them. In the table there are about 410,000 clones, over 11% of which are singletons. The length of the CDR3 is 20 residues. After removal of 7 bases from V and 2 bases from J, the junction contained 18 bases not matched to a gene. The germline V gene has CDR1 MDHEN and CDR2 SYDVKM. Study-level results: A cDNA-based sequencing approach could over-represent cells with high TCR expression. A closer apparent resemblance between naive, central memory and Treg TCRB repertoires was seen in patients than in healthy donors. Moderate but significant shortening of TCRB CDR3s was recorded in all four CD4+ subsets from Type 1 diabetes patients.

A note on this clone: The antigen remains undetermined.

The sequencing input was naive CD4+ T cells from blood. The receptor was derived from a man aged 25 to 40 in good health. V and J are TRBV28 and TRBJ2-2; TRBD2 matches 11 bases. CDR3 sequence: CASTILGLAGGIGNTGELFF. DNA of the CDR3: TGTGCCAGCACCATACTTGGGCTAGCGGGAGGTATCGGAAACACCGGGGAGCTGTTTTTT. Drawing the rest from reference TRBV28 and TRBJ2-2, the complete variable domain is DVKVTQSSRYLVKRTGEKVFLECVQDMDHENMFWYRQDPGLGLRLIYFSYDVKMKEKGDIPEGYSVSREKKERFSLILESASTNQTSMYLCASTILGLAGGIGNTGELFFGEGSRLTVL.